This entry lists 2 T cell receptor beta chains sequenced from one sample in a study of cytotoxic CD8 clonotypes in ibrutinib-treated CLL. Clones were read by immunoSEQ multiplex PCR, and TCRdb kept only the in-frame ones, dropping some. The table lists 150,000 or so clones, around 80% of them singletons. The input for sequencing was PBMCs, taken after 36 months of ibrutinib treatment. The receptors were sampled from a human donor with chronic lymphocytic leukemia.

This chain links TRBV18 with TRBJ2-5; 8 nucleotides match TRBD2. The CDR3 length is 13 residues. V was clipped by 3 bases and J by 5 bases; unmatched bases: 2. Germline V gene lookup returns CDR1 KGHSH and CDR2 LQKENI. CDR3 nucleotides: TGTGCCAGCTCACCTAGGACTAGCGAGACCCAGTACTTC. Its translation is CASSPRTSETQYF. Complete variable domain (other parts from reference TRBV18 and TRBJ2-5): NAGVMQNPRHLVRRRGQEARLRCSPMKGHSHVYWYRQLPEEGLKFMVYLQKENIIDESGMPKERFSAEFPKEGPSILRIQQVVRGDSAAYFCASSPRTSETQYFGPGTRLLVL.

CDR3 DNA sequence: TGTGCCAGCAGCTTGCACAGGCCATCTAATGAAAAACTGTTTTTT. Translated, it gives CASSLHRPSNEKLFF. This rearrangement joins TRBV5-4 to TRBJ1-4, with D maybe TRBD1 (5 bases). This CDR3 region has 15 residues. Germline CDR1 reads SGHNT; CDR2 reads YYREEE (reference sequence). The V end was cut by 1 base, the J end by 3 bases, with 10 bases between.